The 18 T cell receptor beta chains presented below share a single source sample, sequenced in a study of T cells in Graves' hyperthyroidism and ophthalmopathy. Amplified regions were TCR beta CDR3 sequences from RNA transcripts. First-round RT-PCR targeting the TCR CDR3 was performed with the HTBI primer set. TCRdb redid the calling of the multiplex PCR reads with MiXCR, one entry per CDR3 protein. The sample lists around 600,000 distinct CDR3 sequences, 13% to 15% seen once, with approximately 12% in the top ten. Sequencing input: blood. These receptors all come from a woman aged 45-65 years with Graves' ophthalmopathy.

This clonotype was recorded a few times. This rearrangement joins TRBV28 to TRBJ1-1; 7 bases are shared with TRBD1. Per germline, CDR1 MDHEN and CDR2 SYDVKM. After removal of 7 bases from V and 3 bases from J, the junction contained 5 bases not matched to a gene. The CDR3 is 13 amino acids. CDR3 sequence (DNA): TGTGCCAGCAAACAGGGGCGGCACACTGAAGCTTTCTTT. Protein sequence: CASKQGRHTEAFF.

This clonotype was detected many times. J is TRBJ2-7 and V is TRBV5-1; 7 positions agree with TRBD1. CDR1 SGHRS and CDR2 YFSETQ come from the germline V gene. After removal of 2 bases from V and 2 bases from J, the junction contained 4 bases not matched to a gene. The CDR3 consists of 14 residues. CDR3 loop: CASSFTGEAYEQYF. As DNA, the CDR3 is TGCGCCAGCAGCTTCACAGGGGAAGCCTACGAGCAGTACTTC.

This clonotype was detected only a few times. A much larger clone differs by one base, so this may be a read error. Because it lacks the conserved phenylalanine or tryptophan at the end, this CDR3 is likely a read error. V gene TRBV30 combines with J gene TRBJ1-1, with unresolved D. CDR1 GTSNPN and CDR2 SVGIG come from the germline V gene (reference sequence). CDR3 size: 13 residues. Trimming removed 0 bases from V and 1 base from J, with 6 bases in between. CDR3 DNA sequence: TGTGCCTGGAGTGTACTGGAGAACACTGAAGCTTTCCTT. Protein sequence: CAWSVLENTEAFL.

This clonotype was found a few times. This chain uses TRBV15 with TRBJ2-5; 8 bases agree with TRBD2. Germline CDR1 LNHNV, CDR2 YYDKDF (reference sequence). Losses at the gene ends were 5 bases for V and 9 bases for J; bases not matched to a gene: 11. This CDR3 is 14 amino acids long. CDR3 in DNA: TGTGCCACCAGCGGGCCGGGACTAGGTGACGCCCAGTACTTC. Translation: CATSGPGLGDAQYF.

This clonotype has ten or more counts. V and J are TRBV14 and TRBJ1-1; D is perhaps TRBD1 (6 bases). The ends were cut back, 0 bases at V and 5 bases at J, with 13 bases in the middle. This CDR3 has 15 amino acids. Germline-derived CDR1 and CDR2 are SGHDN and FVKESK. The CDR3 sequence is CASSQDLGGGTEAFF. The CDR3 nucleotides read TGTGCCAGCAGCCAAGATCTAGGGGGGGGAACTGAAGCTTTCTTT. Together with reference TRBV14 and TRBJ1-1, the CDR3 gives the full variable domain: EAGVTQFPSHSVIEKGQTVTLRCDPISGHDNLYWYRRVMGKEIKFLLHFVKESKQDESGMPNNRFLAERTGGTYSTLKVQPAELEDSGVYFCASSQDLGGGTEAFFGQGTRLTVV.

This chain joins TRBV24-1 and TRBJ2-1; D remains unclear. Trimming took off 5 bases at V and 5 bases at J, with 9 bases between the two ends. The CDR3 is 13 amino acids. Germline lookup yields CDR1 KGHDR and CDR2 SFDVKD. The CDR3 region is CATSVRQNNEQFF. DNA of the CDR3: TGTGCCACCAGTGTTCGGCAAAACAATGAGCAGTTCTTC.

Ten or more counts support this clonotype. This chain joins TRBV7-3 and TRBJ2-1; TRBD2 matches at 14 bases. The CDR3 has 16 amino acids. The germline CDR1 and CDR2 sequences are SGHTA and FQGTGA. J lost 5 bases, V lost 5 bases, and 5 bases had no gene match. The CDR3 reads CASSPGTSGSHNEQFF. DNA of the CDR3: TGTGCCAGCAGCCCCGGGACTAGCGGGAGTCACAATGAGCAGTTCTTC.

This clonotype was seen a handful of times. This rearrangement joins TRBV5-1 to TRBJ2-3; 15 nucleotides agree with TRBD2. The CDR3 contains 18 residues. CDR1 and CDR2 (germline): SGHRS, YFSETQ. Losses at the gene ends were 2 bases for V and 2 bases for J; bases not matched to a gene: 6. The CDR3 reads CASSFGLAGGPITDTQYF. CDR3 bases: TGCGCCAGCAGCTTCGGACTAGCGGGAGGGCCCATCACAGATACGCAGTATTTT. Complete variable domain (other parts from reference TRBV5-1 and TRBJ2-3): KAGVTQTPRYLIKTRGQQVTLSCSPISGHRSVSWYQQTPGQGLQFLFEYFSETQRNKGNFPGRFSGRQFSNSRSEMNVSTLELGDSALYLCASSFGLAGGPITDTQYFGPGTRLTVL.

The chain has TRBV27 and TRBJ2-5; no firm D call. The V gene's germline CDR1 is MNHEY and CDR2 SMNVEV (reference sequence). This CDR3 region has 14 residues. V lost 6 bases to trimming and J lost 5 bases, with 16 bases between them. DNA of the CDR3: TGTGCCAGCAGGGATACAAAGGGCCTGGAGACCCAGTACTTC. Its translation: CASRDTKGLETQYF.

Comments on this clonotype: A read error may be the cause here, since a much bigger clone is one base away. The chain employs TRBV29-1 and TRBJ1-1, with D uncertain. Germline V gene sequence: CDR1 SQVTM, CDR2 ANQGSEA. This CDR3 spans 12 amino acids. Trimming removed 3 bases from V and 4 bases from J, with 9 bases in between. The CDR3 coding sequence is TGCAGCGTTGAGGTTAGGGTCACTGAAGCTTTCTTT. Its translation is CSVEVRVTEAFF.

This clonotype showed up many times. The CDR3 region is CASSLTLPTGGTVGSGELFF. The CDR3 DNA reads TGTGCCAGCAGCTTAACCCTACCGACAGGGGGGACGGTTGGGTCCGGGGAGCTGTTTTTT. The J gene is TRBJ2-2, the V gene TRBV7-3, with 9 bases that match TRBD1. Per the germline V gene, CDR1 is SGHTA and CDR2 is FQGTGA. The CDR3 length is 20 residues. The V gene end was trimmed by 0 bases and the J gene end by 6 bases; junction bases not matched to a gene: 17.

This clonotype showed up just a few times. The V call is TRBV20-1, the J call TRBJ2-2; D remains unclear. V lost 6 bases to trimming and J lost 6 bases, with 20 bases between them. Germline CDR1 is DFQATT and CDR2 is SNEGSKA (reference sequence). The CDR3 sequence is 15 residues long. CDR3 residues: CSAAAGPARAGELFF. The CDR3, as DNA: TGCAGTGCGGCAGCCGGCCCAGCAAGAGCCGGGGAGCTGTTTTTT.

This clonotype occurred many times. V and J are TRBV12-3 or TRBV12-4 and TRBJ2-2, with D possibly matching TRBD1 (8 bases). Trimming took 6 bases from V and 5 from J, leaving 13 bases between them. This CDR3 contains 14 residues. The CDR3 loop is CASRKQGGTGELFF. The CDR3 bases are TGTGCCAGCAGGAAACAGGGGGGGACCGGGGAGCTGTTTTTT.

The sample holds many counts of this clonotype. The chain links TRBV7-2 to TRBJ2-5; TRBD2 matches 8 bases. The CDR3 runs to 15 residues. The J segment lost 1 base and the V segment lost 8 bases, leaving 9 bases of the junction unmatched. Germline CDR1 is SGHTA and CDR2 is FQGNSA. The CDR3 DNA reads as TGTGCCAGCCGGGGGGGGGACGTGGTCCAAGAGACCCAGTACTTC. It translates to CASRGGDVVQETQYF.

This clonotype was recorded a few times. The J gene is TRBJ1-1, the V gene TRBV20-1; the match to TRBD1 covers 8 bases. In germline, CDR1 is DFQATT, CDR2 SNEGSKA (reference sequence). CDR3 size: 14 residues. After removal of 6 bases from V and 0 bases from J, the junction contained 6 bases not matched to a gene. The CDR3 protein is CSARDRRMNTEAFF. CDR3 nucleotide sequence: TGCAGTGCACGGGACAGGAGAATGAACACTGAAGCTTTCTTT.

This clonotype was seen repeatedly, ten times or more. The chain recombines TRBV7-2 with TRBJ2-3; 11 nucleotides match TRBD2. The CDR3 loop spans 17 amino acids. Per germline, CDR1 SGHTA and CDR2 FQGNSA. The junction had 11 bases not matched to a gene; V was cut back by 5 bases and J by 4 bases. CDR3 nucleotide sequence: TGTGCCAGCAGCCCTATAGCGGGGGGGGGTCTTGCAGATACGCAGTATTTT. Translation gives CASSPIAGGGLADTQYF.

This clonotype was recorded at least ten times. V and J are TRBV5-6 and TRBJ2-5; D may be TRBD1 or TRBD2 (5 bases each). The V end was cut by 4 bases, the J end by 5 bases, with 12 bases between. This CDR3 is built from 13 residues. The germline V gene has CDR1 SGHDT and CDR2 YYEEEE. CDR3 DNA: TGTGCCAGCAGCACTGACGGGGCTGAGACCCAGTACTTC. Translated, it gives CASSTDGAETQYF. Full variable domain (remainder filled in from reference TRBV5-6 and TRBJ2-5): DAGVTQSPTHLIKTRGQQVTLRCSPKSGHDTVSWYQQALGQGPQFIFQYYEEEERQRGNFPDRFSGHQFPNYSSELNVNALLLGDSALYLCASSTDGAETQYFGPGTRLLVL.

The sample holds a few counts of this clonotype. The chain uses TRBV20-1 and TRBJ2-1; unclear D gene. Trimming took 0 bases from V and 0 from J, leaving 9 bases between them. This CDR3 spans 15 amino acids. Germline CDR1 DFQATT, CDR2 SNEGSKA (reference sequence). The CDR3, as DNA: TGCAGTGCTAGAGATCTAAGCAACTCCTACAATGAGCAGTTCTTC. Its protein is CSARDLSNSYNEQFF.